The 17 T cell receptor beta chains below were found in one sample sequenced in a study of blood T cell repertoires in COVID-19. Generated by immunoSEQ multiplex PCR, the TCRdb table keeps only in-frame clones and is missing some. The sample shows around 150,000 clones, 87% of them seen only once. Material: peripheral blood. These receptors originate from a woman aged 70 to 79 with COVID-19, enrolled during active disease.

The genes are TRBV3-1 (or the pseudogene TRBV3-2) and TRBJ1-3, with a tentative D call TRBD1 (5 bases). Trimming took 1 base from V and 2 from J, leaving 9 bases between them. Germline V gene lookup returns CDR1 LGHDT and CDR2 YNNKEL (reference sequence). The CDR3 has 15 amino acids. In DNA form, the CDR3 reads TGTGCCAGCAGCCAAGCGGGGGTAGCTGGAAACACCATATATTTT. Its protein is CASSQAGVAGNTIYF.

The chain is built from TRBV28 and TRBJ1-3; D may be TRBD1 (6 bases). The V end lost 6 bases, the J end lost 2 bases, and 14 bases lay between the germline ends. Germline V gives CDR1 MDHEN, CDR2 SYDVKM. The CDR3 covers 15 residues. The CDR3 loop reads CASRQGIGAGNTIYF. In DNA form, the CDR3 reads TGTGCCAGCAGACAGGGAATCGGGGCTGGAAACACCATATATTTT.

The CDR3 here is CASSSTSGQSGYTF. CDR3 coding DNA: TGTGCCAGCAGTTCAACCTCCGGACAGAGCGGCTACACCTTC. This chain joins TRBV28 and TRBJ1-2; weak D call: TRBD1 (6 bases). The CDR3 totals 14 residues. V lost 4 bases and J lost 8, with 17 bases in between. Germline V gene data show CDR1 as MDHEN and CDR2 as SYDVKM.

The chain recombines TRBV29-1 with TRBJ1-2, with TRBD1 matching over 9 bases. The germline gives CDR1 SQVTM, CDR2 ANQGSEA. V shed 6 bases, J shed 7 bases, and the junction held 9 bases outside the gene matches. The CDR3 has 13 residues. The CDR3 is CSVPDRGKGGYTF. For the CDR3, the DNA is TGCAGCGTGCCCGACAGGGGGAAAGGTGGCTACACCTTC.

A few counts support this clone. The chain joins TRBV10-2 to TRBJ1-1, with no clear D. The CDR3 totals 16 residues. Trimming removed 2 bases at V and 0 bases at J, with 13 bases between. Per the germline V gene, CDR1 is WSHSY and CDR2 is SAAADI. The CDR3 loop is CASSEIVWQVNTEAFF. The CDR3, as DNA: TGCGCCAGCAGTGAGATCGTTTGGCAGGTGAACACTGAAGCTTTCTTT.

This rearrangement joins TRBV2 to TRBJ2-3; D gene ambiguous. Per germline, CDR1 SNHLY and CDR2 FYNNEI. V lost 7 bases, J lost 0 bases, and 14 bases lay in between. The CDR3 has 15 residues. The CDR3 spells CASTLRGFSTDTQYF. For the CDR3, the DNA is TGTGCCAGCACCCTTCGAGGATTCAGCACAGATACGCAGTATTTT.

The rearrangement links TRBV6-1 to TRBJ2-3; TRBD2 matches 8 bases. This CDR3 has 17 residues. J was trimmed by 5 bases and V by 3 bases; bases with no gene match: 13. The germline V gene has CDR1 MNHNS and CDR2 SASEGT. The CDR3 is CASSDAPGLGARDTQYF. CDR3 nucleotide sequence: TGTGCCAGCAGTGATGCACCGGGACTAGGAGCGAGAGATACGCAGTATTTT.

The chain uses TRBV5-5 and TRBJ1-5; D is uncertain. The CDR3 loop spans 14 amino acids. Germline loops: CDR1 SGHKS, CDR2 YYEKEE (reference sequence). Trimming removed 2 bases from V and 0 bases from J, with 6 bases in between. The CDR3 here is CASSFEYSNQPQHF. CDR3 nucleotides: TGTGCCAGCAGCTTTGAGTATAGCAATCAGCCCCAGCATTTT.

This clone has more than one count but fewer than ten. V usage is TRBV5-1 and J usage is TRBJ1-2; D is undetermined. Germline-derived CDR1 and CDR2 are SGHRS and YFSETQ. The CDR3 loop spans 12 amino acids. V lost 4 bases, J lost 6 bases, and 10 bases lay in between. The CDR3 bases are TGCGCCAGCAGCCCGGAGGAGGATGGCTACACCTTC. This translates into CASSPEEDGYTF.

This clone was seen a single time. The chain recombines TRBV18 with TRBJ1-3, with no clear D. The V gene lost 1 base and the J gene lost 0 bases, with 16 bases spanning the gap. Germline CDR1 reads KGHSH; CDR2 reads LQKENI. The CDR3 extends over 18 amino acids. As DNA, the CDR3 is TGTGCCAGCTCACCACGAGGAAGCGGACGGAGCTCTGGAAACACCATATATTTT. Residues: CASSPRGSGRSSGNTIYF.

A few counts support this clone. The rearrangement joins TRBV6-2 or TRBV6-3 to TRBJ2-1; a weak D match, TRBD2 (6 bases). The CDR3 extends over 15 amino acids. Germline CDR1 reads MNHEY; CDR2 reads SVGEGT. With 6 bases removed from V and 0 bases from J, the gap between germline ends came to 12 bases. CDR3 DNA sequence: TGTGCCAGCAGCCGCGGAGGGAGCTCCTACAATGAGCAGTTCTTC. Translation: CASSRGGSSYNEQFF.

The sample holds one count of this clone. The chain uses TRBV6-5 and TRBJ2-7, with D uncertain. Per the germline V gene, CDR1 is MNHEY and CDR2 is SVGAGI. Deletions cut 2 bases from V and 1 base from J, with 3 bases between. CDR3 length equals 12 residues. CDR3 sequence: CASSYESYEQYF. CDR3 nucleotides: TGTGCCAGCAGTTACGAGTCCTACGAGCAGTACTTC.

The chain's CDR3 is CASSLTGSNYGYTF. The CDR3 region has the DNA TGTGCCAGCAGCTTGACAGGCTCTAACTATGGCTACACCTTC. The V gene is TRBV5-6, the J gene TRBJ1-2; D possibly corresponds to TRBD1 (5 bases). The CDR3 consists of 14 residues. V was pared by 1 base and J by 0 bases, with 7 bases between. The germline V gene has CDR1 SGHDT and CDR2 YYEEEE.

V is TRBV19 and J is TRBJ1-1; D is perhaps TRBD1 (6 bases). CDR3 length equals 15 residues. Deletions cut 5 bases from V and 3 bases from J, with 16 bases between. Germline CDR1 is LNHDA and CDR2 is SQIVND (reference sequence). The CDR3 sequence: CASSLQGIEDTEAFF. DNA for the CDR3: TGTGCCAGTAGTCTCCAGGGGATCGAGGACACTGAAGCTTTCTTT. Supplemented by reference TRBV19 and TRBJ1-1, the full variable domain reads DGGITQSPKYLFRKEGQNVTLSCEQNLNHDAMYWYRQDPGQGLRLIYYSQIVNDFQKGDIAEGYSVSREKKESFPLTVTSAQKNPTAFYLCASSLQGIEDTEAFFGQGTRLTVV.

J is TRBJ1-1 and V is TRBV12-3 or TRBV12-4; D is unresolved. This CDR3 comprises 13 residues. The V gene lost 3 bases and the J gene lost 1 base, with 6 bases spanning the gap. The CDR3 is CASSFEENTEAFF. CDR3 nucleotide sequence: TGTGCCAGCAGTTTTGAGGAGAACACTGAAGCTTTCTTT.

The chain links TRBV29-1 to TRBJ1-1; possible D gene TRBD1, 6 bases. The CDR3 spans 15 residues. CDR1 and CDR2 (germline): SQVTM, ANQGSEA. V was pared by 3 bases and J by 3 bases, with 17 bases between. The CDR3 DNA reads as TGCAGCGTTGATGGTCTGGGCAGGGGCGACACTGAAGCTTTCTTT. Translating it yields CSVDGLGRGDTEAFF.

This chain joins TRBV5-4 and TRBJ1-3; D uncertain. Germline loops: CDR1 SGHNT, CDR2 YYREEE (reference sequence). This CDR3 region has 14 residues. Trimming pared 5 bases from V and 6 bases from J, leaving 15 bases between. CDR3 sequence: CASSTYGVENTIYF. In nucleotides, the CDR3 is TGTGCCAGCAGTACCTATGGAGTCGAAAACACCATATATTTT.